The sequence of this TCR beta chain was determined in a study of blood T cells in healthy people across ages. Combining a sample-barcoded 5' primer with a J-beta primer mix, a second PCR ran for roughly 6 to 12 cycles. MiXCR, applied by TCRdb to the 5' RACE reads, yields one record per CDR3 protein. The data hold around 1,700,000 distinct CDR3 sequences, with under 30% observed a single time. The germline V gene encodes CDR1 SGHKS and CDR2 YYEKEE (reference sequence). The V and J ends lost 1 base and 0 bases respectively, with 20 bases between them. The CDR3 has 18 residues. What was sequenced was blood. The TCR sequence derives from a woman younger than 45 in good health. This sequence joins TRBV5-5 and TRBJ2-7; the D call may be TRBD1 or TRBD2 (5 bases each). The CDR3 DNA is TGTGCCAGCAGCTTGTGGAGGTCGCAGGGCCGAAGCTCCTACGAGCAGTACTTC. Its protein product is CASSLWRSQGRSSYEQYF.